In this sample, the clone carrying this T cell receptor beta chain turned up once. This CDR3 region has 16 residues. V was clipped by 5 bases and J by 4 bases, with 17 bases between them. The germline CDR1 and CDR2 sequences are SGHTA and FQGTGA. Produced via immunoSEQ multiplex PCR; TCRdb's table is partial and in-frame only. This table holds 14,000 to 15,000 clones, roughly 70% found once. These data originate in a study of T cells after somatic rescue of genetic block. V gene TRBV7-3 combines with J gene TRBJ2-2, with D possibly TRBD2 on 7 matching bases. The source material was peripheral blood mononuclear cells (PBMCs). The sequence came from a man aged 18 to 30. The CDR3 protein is CASSPMGGRATGELFF. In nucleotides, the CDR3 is TGTGCCAGCAGCCCCATGGGGGGGCGGGCCACCGGGGAGCTGTTTTTT.